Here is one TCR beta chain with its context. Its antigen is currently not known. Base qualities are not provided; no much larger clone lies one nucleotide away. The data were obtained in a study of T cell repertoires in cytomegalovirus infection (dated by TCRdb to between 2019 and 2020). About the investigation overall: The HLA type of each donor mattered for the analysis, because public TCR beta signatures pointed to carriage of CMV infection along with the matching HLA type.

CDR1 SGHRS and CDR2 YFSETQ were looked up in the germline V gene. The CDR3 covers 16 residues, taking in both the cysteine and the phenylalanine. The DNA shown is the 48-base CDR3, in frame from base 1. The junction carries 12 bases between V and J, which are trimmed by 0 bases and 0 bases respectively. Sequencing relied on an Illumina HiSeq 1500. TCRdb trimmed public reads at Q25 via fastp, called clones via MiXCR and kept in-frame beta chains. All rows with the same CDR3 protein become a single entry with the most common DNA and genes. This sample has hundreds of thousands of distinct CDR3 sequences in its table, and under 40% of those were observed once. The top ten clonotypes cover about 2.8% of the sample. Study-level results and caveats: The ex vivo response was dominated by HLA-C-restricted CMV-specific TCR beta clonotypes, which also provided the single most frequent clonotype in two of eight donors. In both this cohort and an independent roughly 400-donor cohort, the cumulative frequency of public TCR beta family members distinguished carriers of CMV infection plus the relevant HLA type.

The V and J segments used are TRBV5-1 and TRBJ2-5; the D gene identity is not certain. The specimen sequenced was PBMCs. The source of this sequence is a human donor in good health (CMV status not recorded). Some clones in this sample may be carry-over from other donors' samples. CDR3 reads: CASSLGLSSYQETQYF. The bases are TGCGCCAGCAGCTTGGGCTTAAGCTCCTACCAAGAGACCCAGTACTTC. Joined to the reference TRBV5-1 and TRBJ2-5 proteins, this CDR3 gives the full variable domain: KAGVTQTPRYLIKTRGQQVTLSCSPISGHRSVSWYQQTPGQGLQFLFEYFSETQRNKGNFPGRFSGRQFSNSRSEMNVSTLELGDSALYLCASSLGLSSYQETQYFGPGTRLLVL.